This entry is about one TCR beta chain. This entry is derived from a study of blood T cell repertoires in COVID-19. The repertoire was sequenced with immunoSEQ multiplex PCR; TCRdb's copy has only in-frame clones and lacks some. The table includes approximately 110,000 clones, 71% detected once. Sequencing was done on a sample of peripheral blood. This TCR derives from a human donor with acute or convalescent COVID-19. The donor label of this sample is uncertain.

The CDR3 here is CASSKGTGGNNEQFF. The CDR3 DNA reads TGCGCCAGCAGCAAAGGGACAGGGGGTAACAATGAGCAGTTCTTC. This chain joins TRBV5-1 and TRBJ2-1; 11 nucleotides line up with TRBD1. Trimming at V came to 4 bases and at J to 5 bases, leaving 5 bases not matched to a gene. Germline V gene data show CDR1 as SGHRS and CDR2 as YFSETQ. The CDR3 runs 15 residues.